A selection of T cell receptor beta chains follows, all from one sample in a study of identifying expanded T cells in peripheral blood. Clones were read by immunoSEQ multiplex PCR, and TCRdb kept only the in-frame ones, dropping some. The sample yields some 77,000 clones, roughly 91% seen once. Sequencing was carried out using blood. The receptors derive from a person aged 18 to 75 in good health. CDR3s include the opening cysteine and the closing phenylalanine or tryptophan. The D gene is left open where the match is weak. Size tells how often a clone was seen (once, few, many) or the class of an expanded clone, and some rows leave it out.

j_call d_call clone_size v_call cdr3_aa cdr3_nt
TRBJ1-2 TRBD1 once TRBV27 CASSLNRGALLYGYTF TGTGCCAGCAGTTTAAACAGGGGGGCGCTTCTTTATGGCTACACCTTC
TRBJ1-4 TRBD1 - TRBV27 CASRPDRGSNEKLFF TGTGCCAGCAGGCCCGACAGGGGGTCTAATGAAAAACTGTTTTTT
TRBJ1-5 - - TRBV19 CASSKDPPAGRSNQPQHF TGTGCCAGTAGTAAAGACCCCCCGGCAGGACGGAGCAATCAGCCCCAGCATTTT
TRBJ2-7 TRBD1 - TRBV19 CASSISSGTGRDGQYF TGTGCCAGTAGTATATCCTCCGGGACAGGGCGAGATGGGCAGTACTTC
TRBJ1-1 - - TRBV7-9 CASSFIKDRNTEAFF TGTGCCAGCAGTTTTATCAAAGACAGGAACACTGAAGCTTTCTTT
TRBJ2-5 TRBD1 - TRBV4-1 CASSQATGGETQYF TGCGCCAGCAGCCAAGCAACAGGGGGAGAGACCCAGTACTTC
TRBJ2-7 - - TRBV14 CASSPGASGAYEQYF TGTGCCAGCAGCCCAGGGGCCAGCGGAGCCTACGAGCAGTACTTC
TRBJ2-7 TRBD1 - TRBV5-6 CASRMTGSLKDPYF TGTGCCAGCAGGATGACAGGGTCCCTCAAGGACCCGTACTTC
TRBJ1-4 - - TRBV5-1 CASSPVGQRNEKLFF TGCGCCAGCAGCCCCGTCGGGCAGCGTAATGAAAAACTGTTTTTT
TRBJ2-1 TRBD2 - TRBV28 CASSLRLAMATEQFF TGTGCCAGCAGTCTTAGACTAGCGATGGCCACTGAGCAGTTCTTC
TRBJ2-7 TRBD1 - TRBV11-2 CASSLGTRQGAYEQYF TGTGCCAGCAGCTTAGGAACCCGACAGGGGGCCTACGAGCAGTACTTC
TRBJ1-5 - - TRBV29-1 CSVADTYQPQHF TGCAGCGTAGCGGACACATATCAGCCCCAGCATTTT
TRBJ2-7 TRBD1 - TRBV29-1 CSVRQGAGEQYF TGCAGCGTTCGGCAGGGGGCGGGTGAGCAGTACTTC
TRBJ1-1 - once TRBV7-9 CASSLPSGANTEAFF TGTGCCAGCAGCTTACCGTCAGGGGCGAACACTGAAGCTTTCTTT
TRBJ2-3 - - TRBV30 CAWSSGRYTDTQYF TGTGCCTGGAGTAGCGGGCGCTATACAGATACGCAGTATTTT
TRBJ2-1 - - TRBV27 CASSLYLAQKAPNNEQFF TGTGCCAGCAGTTTATATCTAGCCCAGAAAGCCCCGAACAATGAGCAGTTCTTC
TRBJ2-7 - - TRBV5-1 CASSLQAQGRTDEQYF TGCGCCAGCAGCCTACAAGCCCAGGGGCGCACCGACGAGCAGTACTTC
TRBJ2-4 TRBD1 - TRBV2 CASKRTGTGIRYF TGTGCCAGCAAACGTACCGGGACAGGGATTCGGTACTTC
TRBJ2-7 - - TRBV6-1 CASREQGRTYEQYF TGTGCCAGCAGGGAACAGGGAAGGACCTACGAGCAGTACTTC
TRBJ1-4 TRBD1 - TRBV19 CATKARDRGFVGEKLFF TGTGCCACTAAGGCTCGGGACAGGGGGTTTGTCGGGGAAAAACTGTTTTTT
TRBJ1-1 - - TRBV12-5 CASGLTGTEAFF TGTGCTAGTGGCCTTACAGGAACTGAAGCTTTCTTT
TRBJ2-3 - - TRBV5-6 CASSSPPRDTDTQYF TGTGCCAGCAGCTCGCCCCCCCGGGACACAGATACGCAGTATTTT
TRBJ2-5 - - TRBV30 CAWSVGATTQETQYF TGTGCCTGGAGTGTAGGAGCGACTACCCAAGAGACCCAGTACTTC
TRBJ1-5 - few TRBV7-2 CASSFQGYSNQPQHF TGTGCCAGCAGCTTTCAGGGTTATAGCAATCAGCCCCAGCATTTT
TRBJ1-1 - - TRBV12-2 CASRLALVWTEAFF TGTGCAAGTCGCTTAGCGCTAGTTTGGACTGAAGCTTTCTTT
TRBJ2-2 TRBD1 - TRBV11-3 CASSRGQGPGELFF TGTGCCAGCAGCCGCGGACAGGGGCCCGGGGAGCTGTTTTTT
TRBJ1-1 - once TRBV27 CASSLSGGGWNTEAFF TGTGCCAGCAGTTTATCGGGGGGAGGGTGGAACACTGAAGCTTTCTTT
TRBJ1-2 - - TRBV5-4 CASSGGAGNYGYTF TGTGCCAGCAGCGGTGGGGCCGGTAACTATGGCTACACCTTC
TRBJ1-2 - - TRBV19 CASSPLRRAGYGYTF TGTGCCAGTAGTCCCCTTAGGAGGGCTGGCTATGGCTACACCTTC
TRBJ2-5 - - TRBV7-2 CASSPMGETQYF TGTGCCAGCAGCCCTATGGGGGAGACCCAGTACTTC
TRBJ1-2 - - TRBV4-1 CASSQATSNSYGYTF TGCGCCAGCAGCCAAGCCACGAGTAATAGCTATGGCTACACCTTC
TRBJ1-5 - - TRBV7-2 CASSFSGSRSNQPQHF TGTGCCAGCAGCTTTTCAGGGAGCCGTAGCAATCAGCCCCAGCATTTT
TRBJ1-4 TRBD1 - TRBV19 CASSIPGTGNEKLFF TGTGCCAGTAGTATCCCCGGGACAGGGAACGAAAAACTGTTTTTT
TRBJ1-1 - few TRBV4-3 CASSQVRETEAFF TGCGCCAGCAGCCAAGTGAGAGAGACTGAAGCTTTCTTT
TRBJ2-4 - - TRBV4-3 CASSQDHLAKNIQYF TGCGCCAGCAGCCAAGACCACCTAGCCAAAAACATTCAGTACTTC
TRBJ1-3 - - TRBV9 CASGGNTIYF TGTGCCAGCGGGGGGAACACCATATATTTT
TRBJ1-2 - - TRBV25-1 CATSGWAGRIGYTF TGTGCCACCTCGGGGTGGGCAGGGAGGATCGGCTACACCTTC
TRBJ1-5 TRBD1 - TRBV27 CASQGVGQPQHF TGTGCCAGTCAGGGGGTGGGTCAGCCCCAGCATTTT
TRBJ1-5 - - TRBV18 CASSWGPVTQPQHF TGTGCCAGCTCATGGGGCCCAGTCACTCAGCCCCAGCATTTT
TRBJ1-3 - - TRBV6-5 CASRSPSGNTIYF TGTGCCAGCAGGTCCCCATCTGGAAACACCATATATTTT
TRBJ1-3 - - TRBV10-3 CAISETGAGNTIYF TGTGCCATCAGTGAGACCGGAGCAGGAAACACCATATATTTT
TRBJ2-1 - - TRBV7-9 CASSSSGSYNEQFF TGTGCCAGCAGCTCGTCAGGCTCCTACAATGAGCAGTTCTTC